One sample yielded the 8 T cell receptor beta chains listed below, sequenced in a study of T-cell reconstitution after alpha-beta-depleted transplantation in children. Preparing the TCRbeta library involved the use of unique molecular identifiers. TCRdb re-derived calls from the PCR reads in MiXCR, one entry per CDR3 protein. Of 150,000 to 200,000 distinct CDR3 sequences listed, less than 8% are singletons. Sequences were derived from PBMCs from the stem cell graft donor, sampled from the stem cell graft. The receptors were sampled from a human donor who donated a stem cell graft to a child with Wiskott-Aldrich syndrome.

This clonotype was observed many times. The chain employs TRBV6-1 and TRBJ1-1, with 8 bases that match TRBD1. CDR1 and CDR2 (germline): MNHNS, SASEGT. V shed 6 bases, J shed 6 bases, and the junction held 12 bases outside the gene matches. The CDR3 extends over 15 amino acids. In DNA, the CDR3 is TGTGCCAGCAGCCAACGCAAGACAGGGGTCCCTGAAGCTTTCTTT. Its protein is CASSQRKTGVPEAFF.

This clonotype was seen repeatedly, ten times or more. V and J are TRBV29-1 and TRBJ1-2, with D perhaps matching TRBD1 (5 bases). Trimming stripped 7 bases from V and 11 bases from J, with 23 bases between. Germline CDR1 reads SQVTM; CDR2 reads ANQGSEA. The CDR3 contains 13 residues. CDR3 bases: TGCAGCGGGTTCGCGGCAGGGTCGGGCATGTACACCTTC. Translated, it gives CSGFAAGSGMYTF.

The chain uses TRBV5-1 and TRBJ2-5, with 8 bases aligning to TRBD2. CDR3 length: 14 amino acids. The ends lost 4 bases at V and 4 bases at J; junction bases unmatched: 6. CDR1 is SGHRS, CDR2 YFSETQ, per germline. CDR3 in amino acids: CASSPRSGRETQYF. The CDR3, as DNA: TGCGCCAGCAGCCCCCGGAGCGGGAGAGAGACCCAGTACTTC.

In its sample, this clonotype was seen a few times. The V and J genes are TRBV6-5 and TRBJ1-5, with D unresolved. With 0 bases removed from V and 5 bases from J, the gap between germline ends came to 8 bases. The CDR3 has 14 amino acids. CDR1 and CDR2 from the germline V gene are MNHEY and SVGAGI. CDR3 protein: CASSYSDRYQPQHF. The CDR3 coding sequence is TGTGCCAGCAGTTACTCGGACCGATATCAGCCCCAGCATTTT.

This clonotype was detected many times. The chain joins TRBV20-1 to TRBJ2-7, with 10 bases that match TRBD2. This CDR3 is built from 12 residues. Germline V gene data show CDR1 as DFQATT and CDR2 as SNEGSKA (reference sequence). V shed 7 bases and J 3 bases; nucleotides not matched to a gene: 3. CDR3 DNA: TGCAGTGTACTAGCGGGGAACTACGAGCAGTACTTC. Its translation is CSVLAGNYEQYF.

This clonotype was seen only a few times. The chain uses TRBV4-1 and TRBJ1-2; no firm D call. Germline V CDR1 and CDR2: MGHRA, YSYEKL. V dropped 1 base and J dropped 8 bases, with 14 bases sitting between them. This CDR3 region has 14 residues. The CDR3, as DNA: TGCGCCAGCAGCCAAGTACAGTGGTTGGAAGGCTACACCTTC. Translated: CASSQVQWLEGYTF.

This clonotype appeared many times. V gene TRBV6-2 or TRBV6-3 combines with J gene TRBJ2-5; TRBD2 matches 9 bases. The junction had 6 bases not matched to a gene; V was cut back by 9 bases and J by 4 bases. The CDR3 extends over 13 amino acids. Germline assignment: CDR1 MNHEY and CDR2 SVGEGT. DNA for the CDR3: TGTGCCAGTCTGGCTAGCGGGGCAGAGACCCAGTACTTC. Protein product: CASLASGAETQYF.

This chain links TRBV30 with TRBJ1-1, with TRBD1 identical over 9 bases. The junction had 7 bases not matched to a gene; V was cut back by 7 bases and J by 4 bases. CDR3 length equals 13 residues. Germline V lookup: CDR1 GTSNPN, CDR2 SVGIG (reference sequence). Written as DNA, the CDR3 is TGTGCCTTCCCACGACAGGGGGGCACTGAAGCTTTCTTT. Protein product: CAFPRQGGTEAFF.